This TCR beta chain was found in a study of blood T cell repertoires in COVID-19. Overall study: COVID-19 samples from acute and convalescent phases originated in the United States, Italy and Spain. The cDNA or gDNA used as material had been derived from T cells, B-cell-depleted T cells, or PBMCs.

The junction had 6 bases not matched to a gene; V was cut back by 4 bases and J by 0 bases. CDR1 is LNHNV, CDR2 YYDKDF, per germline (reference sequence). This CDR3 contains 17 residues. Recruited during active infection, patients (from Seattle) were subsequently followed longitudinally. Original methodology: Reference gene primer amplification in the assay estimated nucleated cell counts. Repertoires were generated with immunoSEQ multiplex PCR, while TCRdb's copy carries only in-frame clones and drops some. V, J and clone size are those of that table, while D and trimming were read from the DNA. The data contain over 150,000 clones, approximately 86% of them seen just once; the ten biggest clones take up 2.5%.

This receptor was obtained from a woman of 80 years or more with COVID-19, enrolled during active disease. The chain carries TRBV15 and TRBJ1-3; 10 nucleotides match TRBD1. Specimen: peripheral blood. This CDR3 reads CATSKDRGLISGNTIYF. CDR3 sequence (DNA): TGTGCCACCAGCAAAGACAGGGGGCTAATCTCTGGAAACACCATATATTTT.